This TCR beta chain was recorded in a study of tumor-infiltrating lymphocytes in primary liver carcinoma (dated by TCRdb to 2016 to 2017). For the wider study: The five patients, three men and two women aged 30 to 69 years, had hepatocellular carcinoma (four) or combined HCC and intrahepatic cholangiocarcinoma (one). The tumors of the five patients were staged as T1-T3 N0M0, with maximum diameters ranging from roughly 4 to 11 cm. Samples yielded roughly 3.5 to 8 million productive TCRbeta reads; read depth did not differ significantly between tissue types. The study combined TCRbeta repertoire sequencing, expression microarrays and whole-exome sequencing across five regions of each liver tumor, with adjacent normal tissue and blood. A total of approximately 35 specimens from 5 patients, comprising some 25 tumor regions, 5 adjacent noncancerous liver tissues and 5 peripheral blood samples, were covered by TCRbeta repertoire sequencing. Agilent mRNA microarray profiling was performed on the 25 tumor region samples to relate TCRbeta repertoire diversity to the local molecular phenotype. Reproducibility between technical replicate repertoires was high, with correlation coefficients above 0.95 and mean shared-clone rates roughly 0.86. Broad study findings and their caveats: Repertoire overlap was found to be higher between tumor regions (mean approximately 35%) than between tumor-adjacent (about 17%) or tumor-blood (14%) pairs, consistent with antigen-driven expansion. Comparison of CD4+ and CD8+ T cell repertoires was precluded by the use of bulk unsorted samples. Because only the TCR beta chain was sequenced and unpaired alpha chains were not captured, true repertoire diversity is likely underestimated. Only about 7-24% of top clones were found in all five regions of a tumor, suggesting spatial heterogeneity of tumor-infiltrating T cells. Only a few patients were included in the study, and the authors note that the findings should be validated in a larger study. A significantly larger repertoire fraction was made up by the top 250 clones in tumors than in blood (p = 0.039).

Without any cell sorting, total RNA and DNA were extracted together from 20-30 mg of bulk tissue using the AllPrep DNA/RNA mini kit. Between late 2015 and March 2016, roughly 5 patients in China with histopathologically diagnosed primary liver carcinoma had their tumors surgically resected. Patients had chronic HBV infection and were treatment-naive at sampling. Each tumor was sampled at five spatially separated regions: the superior, inferior, left-lateral and right-lateral poles and the tumor centre. According to histology, viable tumor cells made up more than 85% of every tumor sample. Fresh tumor and adjacent tissue pieces were bisected, with one half stored in RNAlater at -80 degrees C and the other half sent for histology. Note on this clonotype: Its antigen is unknown. Nothing much larger sits one base from this clone, and base qualities are not available.

From the germline V gene, CDR1 is MNHNS and CDR2 is SASEGT. V is clipped by 1 base and J by 17 bases, and the sequence between their germline boundaries is 20 bases long. Reading from cysteine to phenylalanine, the CDR3 counts 14 amino acids. Here the CDR3 DNA is all that survives: 42 bases in frame from base 1. TCRbeta-specific cDNA was reverse-transcribed from roughly 500 ng total RNA using a constant-region primer and ProtoScript II reverse transcriptase. The TCRbeta libraries were prepared through three rounds of nested multiplex PCR following a slightly modified ARM-PCR procedure. Multiplex TRBV1-TRBV30 forward primers and a Cbeta reverse primer were used in the first two PCR rounds, each of which was run for around 10 cycles. Sample barcodes and Illumina adapters were added in a final 25-cycle PCR with Deep VentR polymerase. Before sequencing, amplicons of 200-500 bp were gel-purified using a QIAquick gel extraction kit. An Illumina HiSeq 2500 was used to sequence the TCRbeta amplicons, generating 250-bp paired-end reads. As for how the authors treated the data: Quality trimming of reads was performed with Trimmomatic v0.33, and paired reads were merged with FLASH v1.2.11 so that full CDR3 sequences could be recovered. V, D and J germline segments were assigned to the rearranged TCRbeta sequences using MiGEC v1.2.1b. Clonotype statistics and Shannon-Wiener diversity indices were computed with VDJtools v1.0.0. Except for diversity analysis, only the 250 most abundant clonotypes of each sample were used in subsequent analyses to reduce sampling bias. The public reads were reprocessed in TCRdb via fastp at Q25 and MiXCR, keeping in-frame beta chains. Each CDR3 protein appears once, grouped with its most common genes and DNA. TCRdb's processing, not the study's, gives the V and J calls here. This sample gives some 180,000 distinct CDR3 sequences in total; about 82% of them show up just once. The biggest ten clones account for approximately 18% of the sample.

The receptor's source is a man in his forties or fifties with primary liver carcinoma and hepatitis B virus infection. The sample consisted of tumor tissue from primary liver carcinoma. The chain couples TRBV6-1 to TRBJ2-2; TRBD2 is possibly the D segment (6 matching bases). The encoded CDR3 is CASSEGAGLGEPFF. Here is the DNA: TGTGCCAGCAGTGAAGGGGCGGGGCTAGGGGAACCATTTTTT.